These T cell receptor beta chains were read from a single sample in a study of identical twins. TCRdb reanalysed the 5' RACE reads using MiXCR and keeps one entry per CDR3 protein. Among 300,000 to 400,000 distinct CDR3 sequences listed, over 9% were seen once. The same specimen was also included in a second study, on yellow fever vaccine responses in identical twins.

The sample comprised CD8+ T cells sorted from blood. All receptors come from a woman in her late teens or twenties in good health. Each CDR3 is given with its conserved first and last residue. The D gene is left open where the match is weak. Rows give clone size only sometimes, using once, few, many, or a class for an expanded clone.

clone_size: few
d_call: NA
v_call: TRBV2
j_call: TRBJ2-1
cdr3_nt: TGTGCCGGGACGAATGAGCAGTTCTTC
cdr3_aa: CAGTNEQFF

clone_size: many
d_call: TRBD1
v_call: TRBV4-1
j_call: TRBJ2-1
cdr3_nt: TGCGCCAGCAGCTGGGACAGGGGCAATGAGCAGTTCTTC
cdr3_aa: CASSWDRGNEQFF

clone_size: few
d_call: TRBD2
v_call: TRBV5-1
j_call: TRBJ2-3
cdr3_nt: TGCGCCAGCAGCCCGCGCGGGAGGGTGGTAGATACGCAGTATTTT
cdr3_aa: CASSPRGRVVDTQYF

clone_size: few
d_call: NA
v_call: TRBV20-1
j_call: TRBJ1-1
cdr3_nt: TGCAGTGCTAGTAGGCAGGACGCCCCTGTTGAAGCTTTCTTT
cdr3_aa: CSASRQDAPVEAFF

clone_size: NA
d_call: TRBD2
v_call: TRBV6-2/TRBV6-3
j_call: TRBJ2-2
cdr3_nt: TGTGCCAGCAGTTACCGCGGGGGGGGAACGACCGGGGAGCTGTTTTTT
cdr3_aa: CASSYRGGGTTGELFF

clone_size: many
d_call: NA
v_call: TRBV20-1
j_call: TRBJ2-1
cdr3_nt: TGCAGTGCCACAGGGATAAGCTCCTACAATGAGCAGTTCTTC
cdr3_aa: CSATGISSYNEQFF

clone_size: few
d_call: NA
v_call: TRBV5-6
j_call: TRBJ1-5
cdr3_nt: TGTGCCAGCGAACAGGGATTTGGTGGCAATCAGCCCCAGCATTTT
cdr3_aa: CASEQGFGGNQPQHF

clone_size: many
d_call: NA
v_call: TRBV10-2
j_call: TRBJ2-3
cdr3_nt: TGCGCCAGCAGTGATGGTGTGGGGGCAGATACGCAGTATTTT
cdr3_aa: CASSDGVGADTQYF

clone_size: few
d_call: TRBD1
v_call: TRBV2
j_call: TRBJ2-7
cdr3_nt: TGTGCCAGCAGTAACCCCGGGACAGAGCTCGAGCAGTACTTC
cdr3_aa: CASSNPGTELEQYF

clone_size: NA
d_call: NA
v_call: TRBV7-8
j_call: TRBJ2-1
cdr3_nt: TGTGCCAGCAGCTTATATGCGGGTGAGCAGTTCTTC
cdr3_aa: CASSLYAGEQFF

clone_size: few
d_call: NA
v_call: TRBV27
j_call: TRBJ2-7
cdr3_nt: TGTGCCAGCAGTTTTATAGGGCTCGACGAGCAGTACTTC
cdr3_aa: CASSFIGLDEQYF

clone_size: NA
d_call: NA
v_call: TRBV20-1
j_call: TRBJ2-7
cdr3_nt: TGCAGTGCTCAGGGGGGGTTCTACGAGCAGTACTTC
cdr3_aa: CSAQGGFYEQYF

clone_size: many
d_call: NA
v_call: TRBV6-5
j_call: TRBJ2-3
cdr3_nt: TGTGCCAGCAGTTTGACGGGCCCTCTCCTGGCAGATACGCAGTATTTT
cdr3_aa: CASSLTGPLLADTQYF

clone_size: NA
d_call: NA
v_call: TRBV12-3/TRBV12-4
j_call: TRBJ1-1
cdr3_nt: TGTGCCAGCAGTCTCGGACACGAGGGTTTCTTT
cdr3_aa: CASSLGHEGFF

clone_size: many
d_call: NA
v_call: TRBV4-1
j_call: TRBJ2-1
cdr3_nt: TGCGCCAGCAGCCAAGAGGTACAGTATTCCTACAATGAGCAGTTCTTC
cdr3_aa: CASSQEVQYSYNEQFF

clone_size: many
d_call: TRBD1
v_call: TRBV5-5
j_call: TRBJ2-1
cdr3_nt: TGTGCCAGCACCCCAGGGGGCTACAATGAGCAGTTCTTC
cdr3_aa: CASTPGGYNEQFF

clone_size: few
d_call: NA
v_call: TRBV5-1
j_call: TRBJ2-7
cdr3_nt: TGCGCCAGCACAAGTAGGGGTGAGCAGTACTTC
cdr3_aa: CASTSRGEQYF

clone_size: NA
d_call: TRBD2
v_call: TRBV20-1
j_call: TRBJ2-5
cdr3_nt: TGCAGTGCTAGAGACAGGGAGGGCCGAGAGACCCAGTACTTC
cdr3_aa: CSARDREGRETQYF

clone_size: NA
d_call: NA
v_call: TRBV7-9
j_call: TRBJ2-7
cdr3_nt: TGTGCCAGCAGCTTAGGTGACAAACCCTACGAGCAGTACTTC
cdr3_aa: CASSLGDKPYEQYF

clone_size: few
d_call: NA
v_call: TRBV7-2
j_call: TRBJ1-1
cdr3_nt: TGTGCCAGCAGCTTAGCCCGTGGAGCTTTCTTT
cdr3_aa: CASSLARGAFF

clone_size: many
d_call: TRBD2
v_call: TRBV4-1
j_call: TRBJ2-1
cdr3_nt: TGCGCCAGCAGCCATCCGACTAGCGGGGTGGGAAATGAGCAGTTCTTC
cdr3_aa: CASSHPTSGVGNEQFF

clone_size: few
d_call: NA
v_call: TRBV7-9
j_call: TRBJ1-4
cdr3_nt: TGTGCCAGCAGGCCCGTCGAAAAACTGTTTTTT
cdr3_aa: CASRPVEKLFF

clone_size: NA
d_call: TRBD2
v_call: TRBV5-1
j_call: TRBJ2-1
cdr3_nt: TGCGCCAGCAGCTTGGTGAGTTCCAGCGGGGTCCTCTCCTACAATGAGCAGTTCTTC
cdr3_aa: CASSLVSSSGVLSYNEQFF

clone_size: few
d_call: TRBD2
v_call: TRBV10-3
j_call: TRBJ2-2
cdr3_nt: TGTGCCATCAGTGAGTTATCCGGCGGGACTAGCGCGGGGACCGGGGAGCTGTTTTTT
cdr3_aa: CAISELSGGTSAGTGELFF

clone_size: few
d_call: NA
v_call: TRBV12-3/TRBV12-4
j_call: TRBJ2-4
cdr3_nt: TGTGCCAGCAGTTTAGCTGGCGCGCTAAACATTCAGTACTTC
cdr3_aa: CASSLAGALNIQYF

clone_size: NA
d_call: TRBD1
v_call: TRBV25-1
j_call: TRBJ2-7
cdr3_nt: TGTGCCAGCAGTATCCCCGGGACAGGGGAGTCCTACGAGCAGTACTTC
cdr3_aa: CASSIPGTGESYEQYF

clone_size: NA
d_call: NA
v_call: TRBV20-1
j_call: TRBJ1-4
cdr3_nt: TGCAGTGCCCAGCCGGGGGTAGGCGAAAAACTGTTTTTT
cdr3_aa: CSAQPGVGEKLFF

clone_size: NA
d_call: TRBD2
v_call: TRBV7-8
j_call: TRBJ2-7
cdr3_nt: TGTGCCAGCAGCCCGGCTAGCGGGAGTACGTACGAGCAGTACTTC
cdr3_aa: CASSPASGSTYEQYF

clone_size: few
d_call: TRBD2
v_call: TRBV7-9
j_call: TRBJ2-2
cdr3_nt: TGTGCCAGCAGCGGGACTAGCGGGAGGGTAAACACCGGGGAGCTGTTTTTT
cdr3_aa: CASSGTSGRVNTGELFF

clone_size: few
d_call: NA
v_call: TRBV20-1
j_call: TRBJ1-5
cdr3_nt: TGCAGTGCTAGAGAGCTACGAAATAGCAATCAGCCCCAGCATTTT
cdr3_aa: CSARELRNSNQPQHF

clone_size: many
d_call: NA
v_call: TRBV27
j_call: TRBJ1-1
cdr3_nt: TGTGCCAGCAGCCTAGGACAGAAGAACACTGAAGCTTTCTTT
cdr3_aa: CASSLGQKNTEAFF

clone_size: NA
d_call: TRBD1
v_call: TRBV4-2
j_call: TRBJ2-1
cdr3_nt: TGTGCCAGCAGCAAAGGGACAGGGGTCAATGAGCAGTTCTTC
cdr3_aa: CASSKGTGVNEQFF

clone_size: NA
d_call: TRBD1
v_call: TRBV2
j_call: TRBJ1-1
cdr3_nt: TGTGCCAGCCCATCGGGCCGGGACAGAAACACTGAAGCTTTCTTT
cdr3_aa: CASPSGRDRNTEAFF

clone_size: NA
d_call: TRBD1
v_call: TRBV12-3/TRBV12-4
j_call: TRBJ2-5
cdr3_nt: TGTACCTGCAGTTCGACCATACGCAGGGGGATAAACCAAGAGACCCAGTACTTC
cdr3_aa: CTCSSTIRRGINQETQYF

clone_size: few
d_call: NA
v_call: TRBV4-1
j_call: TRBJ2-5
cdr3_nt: TGCGCCAGCAGCCAAGATCTGCTGCAAGAGACCCAGTACTTC
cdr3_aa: CASSQDLLQETQYF

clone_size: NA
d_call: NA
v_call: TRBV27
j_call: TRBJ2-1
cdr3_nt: TGTGCCAGCTCCGGGACAAGGGGCCTCAATGAGCAGTTCTTC
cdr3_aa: CASSGTRGLNEQFF

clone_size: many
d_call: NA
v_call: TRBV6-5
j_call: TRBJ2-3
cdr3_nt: TGTGCCAGCAGTTACTCCTCTACTAGCCGACAGTATTTT
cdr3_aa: CASSYSSTSRQYF

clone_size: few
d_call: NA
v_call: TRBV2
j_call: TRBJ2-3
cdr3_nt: TGTGCCAGCACTACAATGACCGACGAAGGAACAGATACGCAGTATTTT
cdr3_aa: CASTTMTDEGTDTQYF

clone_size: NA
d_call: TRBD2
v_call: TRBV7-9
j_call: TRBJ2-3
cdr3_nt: TGTGCCAGCAGTCCCGGGTGGGCGACTAGCGGGGAGTATACGCAGTATTTT
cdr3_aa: CASSPGWATSGEYTQYF

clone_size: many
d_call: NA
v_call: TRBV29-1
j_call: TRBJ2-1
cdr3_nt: TGCAGCGTTGGAGCCCGACCCTACAATGAGCAGTTCTTC
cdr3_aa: CSVGARPYNEQFF

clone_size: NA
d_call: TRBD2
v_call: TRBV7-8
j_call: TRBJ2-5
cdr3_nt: TGTGCCAGCAGCTTCGAACTAGCGGGAGGCCCCAGCGAAGAGACCCAGTACTTC
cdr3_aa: CASSFELAGGPSEETQYF

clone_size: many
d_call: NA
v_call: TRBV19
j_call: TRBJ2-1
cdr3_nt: TGTGCCAGTAGTCGCGATGGGGAAAGTTACAATGAGCAGTTCTTC
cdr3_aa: CASSRDGESYNEQFF

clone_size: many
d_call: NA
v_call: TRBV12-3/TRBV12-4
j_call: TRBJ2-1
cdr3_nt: TGTGCCAGCAGTGCCTTATCCCTAGCAGCCTACAATGAGCAGTTCTTC
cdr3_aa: CASSALSLAAYNEQFF

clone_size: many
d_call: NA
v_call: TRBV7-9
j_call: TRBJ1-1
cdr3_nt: TGTGCCAGCAGCTTAAACGGGGGAATGAACACTGAAGCTTTCTTT
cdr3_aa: CASSLNGGMNTEAFF

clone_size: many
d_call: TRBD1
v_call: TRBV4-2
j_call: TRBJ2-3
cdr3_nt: TGTGCCAGCAGCCACCCGGACAGGGGTGGCACAGATACGCAGTATTTT
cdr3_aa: CASSHPDRGGTDTQYF

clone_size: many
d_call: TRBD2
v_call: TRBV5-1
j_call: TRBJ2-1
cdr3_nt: TGCGCCAGCAGCTTGGAGGGCGGGGGACTAGCCTTAGATGAGCAGTTCTTC
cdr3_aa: CASSLEGGGLALDEQFF

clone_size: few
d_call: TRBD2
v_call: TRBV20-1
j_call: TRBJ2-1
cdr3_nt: TGCAGTGCTAGAGACCTTACTAGCGGGAGCTACAATGAGCAGTTCTTC
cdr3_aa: CSARDLTSGSYNEQFF

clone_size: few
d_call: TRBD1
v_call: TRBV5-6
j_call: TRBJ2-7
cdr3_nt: TGTGCCAGCAGCTTTGGGACAGGGGCCAACGAGCAGTACTTC
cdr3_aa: CASSFGTGANEQYF

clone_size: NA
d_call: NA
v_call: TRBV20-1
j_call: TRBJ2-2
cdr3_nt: TGCAGTGCTAGGCCCTGGACGGTCAACACCGGGGAGCTGTTTTTT
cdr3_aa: CSARPWTVNTGELFF

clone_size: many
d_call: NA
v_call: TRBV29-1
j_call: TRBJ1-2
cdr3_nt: TGCAGCGTTGAAGATCTGGAGACCGACTATGGCTACACCTTC
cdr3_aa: CSVEDLETDYGYTF

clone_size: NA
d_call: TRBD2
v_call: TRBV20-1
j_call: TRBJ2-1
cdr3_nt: TGCAATGCTAGTAGGCAGGGAGGGGCTCTTAATGAGCAGTTCTTC
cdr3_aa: CNASRQGGALNEQFF

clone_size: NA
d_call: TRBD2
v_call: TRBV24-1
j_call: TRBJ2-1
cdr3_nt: TGTGCCACCAGTGATCCGGGACTAGCGGACTACAATGAGCAGTTCTTC
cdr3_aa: CATSDPGLADYNEQFF

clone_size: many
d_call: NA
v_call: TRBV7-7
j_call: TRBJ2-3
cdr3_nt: TGTGCCAGCAGCCGTCACGGGACAGATACGCAGTATTTT
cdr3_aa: CASSRHGTDTQYF

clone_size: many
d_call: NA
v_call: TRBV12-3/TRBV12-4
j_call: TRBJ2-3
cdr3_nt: TGTGCCAGCAGTTTAGAGAGGGCAGATACGCAGTATTTT
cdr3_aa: CASSLERADTQYF

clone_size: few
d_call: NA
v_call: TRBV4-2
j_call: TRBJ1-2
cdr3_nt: TGTGCCAGCAGGGGCTATGAGAACTATGGCTACACCTTC
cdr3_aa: CASRGYENYGYTF

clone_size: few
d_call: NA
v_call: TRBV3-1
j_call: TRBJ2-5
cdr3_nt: TGTGCCAGCAGCCAAAGGCGAGTTGGGGGTCAAGAGACCCAGTACTTC
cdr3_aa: CASSQRRVGGQETQYF

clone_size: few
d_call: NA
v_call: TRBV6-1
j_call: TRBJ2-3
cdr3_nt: TGTGCCAGCATCGGATTCGGAACAGATACGCAGTATTTT
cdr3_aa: CASIGFGTDTQYF